The entry that follows covers one T cell receptor beta chain sequence. No antigen is known for it. No base quality values were provided; no much bigger clone lies one nucleotide off. This sample stems from a study of Ad26.COV2.S vaccination and SARS-CoV-2 variants (dated by TCRdb to the early 2020s). Background on the whole study: Donors in the vaccine arm were drawn from COV1001, a multicentre, randomized, double-blind, placebo-controlled phase I-IIa trial testing Ad26.COV2.S in healthy adults. Ad26.COV2.S was administered intramuscularly at a dose of 5x10^10 or 1x10^11 viral particles, either as one shot or as two shots given 56 days apart. The specificity and breadth of SARS-CoV-2-reactive T cell receptors after Ad26.COV2.S vaccination were assessed by TCRbeta repertoire sequencing. A total of roughly 32 samples were included in the TCR-sequenced set, comprising approximately 20 Ad26.COV2.S vaccine recipients, 5 placebo recipients and 8 SARS-CoV-2 convalescent individuals. Trial participants were randomized into five groups of five, in which low-dose or high-dose Ad26.COV2.S was given once or twice, or placebo was given on both occasions. Throughout the experiments and outcome assessment, investigators stayed blinded to trial group allocation.

The treatment or condition label on this specimen signifies: 19 received Ad26.COV2.S at low or high dose, single or two shots; several received placebo; per-sample allocation not given. Repertoires of vaccine and placebo recipients were sequenced from samples taken on day 63 after the first injection. In Cohort 1b, fewer than 30 adults aged 18-55 years were enrolled at a single site in Boston, USA, between 29 July and 7 August 2020. Ad26.COV2.S was a replication-incompetent adenovirus type 26 vector that expressed a prefusion-stabilized SARS-CoV-2 spike protein derived from the original Wuhan strain. The immunoSEQ Assay was the method used to sequence TCRbeta CDR3 regions. After extraction, genomic DNA underwent amplification by bias-controlled multiplex PCR, followed by high-throughput sequencing. On the authors' methods: To quantify the absolute abundance of every unique TCRbeta CDR3 region, sequences were collapsed and filtered. T cell fraction was estimated by normalizing TCRbeta template counts to usable DNA, with usable DNA measured through amplification of reference genes found in all nucleated cells. Repertoire TCRs were annotated as SARS-CoV-2-specific when V gene, CDR3 amino acid sequence and J gene were exactly matched to a known reactive TCR set. MIRA supplied the reference SARS-CoV-2 TCR set, which was filtered for enrichment in COVID-19-positive ImmuneCODE repertoires so that public or cross-reactive TCRs were removed. Using the MIRA antigens, annotated TCRs were further analysed by specific ORF or by position within an ORF. Breadth was defined as annotated unique rearrangements over total unique productive rearrangements; depth was the summed frequency of those rearrangements. Group comparisons of TCR breadth used two-sided Wilcoxon rank-sum tests. TCRdb carries this immuneACCESS record with in-frame sequences only. Its versions omit some clonotypes, under half of them owing to an unresolved V gene in the studies checked, with the rest unexplained. V and J calls and clone size follow that table, whereas D and trimming were derived from the DNA. The sample table shows over 250,000 clones, and around 87% are seen once. The ten largest clones represent about 3.1% of the sample.

Here is what the overall study found, with its caveats: After vaccination, spike-specific CD8+ and CD4+ T cell responses were reported to show substantial breadth. Vaccine and placebo recipients had similar non-spike TCR breadth, a finding consistent with the vaccine containing only spike. The study was not powered for comparison of responses between vaccine doses or regimens. Compared with placebo recipients, Ad26.COV2.S recipients showed higher spike-specific TCR breadth (P = 0.0014). The authors noted that total T cell responses may have been underestimated by the TCR breadth and depth analyses.

From the cysteine up to the phenylalanine, the CDR3 has a length of 14 residues. The read is trimmed to its CDR3 DNA, 42 bases read in frame from base 1. CDR1 and CDR2 (SGHTA, FQGNSA) derive from the germline V gene. Germline trimming amounts to 1 base on V and 7 bases on J, with 7 as the count of junction bases outside the gene matches. This material consisted of peripheral blood, taken in a trial of Ad26.COV2.S vaccine versus placebo. This receptor chain uses TRBV7-2 and TRBJ2-7; TRBD1 matches 7 bases in the middle. The sequence came from a person between 18 and 59 years old who received the Ad26.COV2.S COVID-19 vaccine or a placebo. The nucleotides read TGTGCCAGCAGCTTAGGAGGGGGCGAGTTTGAGCAGTACTTC. Translated, this is CASSLGGGEFEQYF.